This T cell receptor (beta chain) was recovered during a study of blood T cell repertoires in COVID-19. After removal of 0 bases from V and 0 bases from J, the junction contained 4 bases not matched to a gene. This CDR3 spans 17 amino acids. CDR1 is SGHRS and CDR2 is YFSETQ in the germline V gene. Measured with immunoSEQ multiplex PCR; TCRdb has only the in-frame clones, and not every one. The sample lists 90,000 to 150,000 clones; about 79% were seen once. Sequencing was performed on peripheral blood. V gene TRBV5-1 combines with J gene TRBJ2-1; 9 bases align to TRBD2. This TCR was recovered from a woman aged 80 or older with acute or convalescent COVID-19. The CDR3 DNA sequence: TGCGCCAGCAGCTTGGAGCCTAGCGGGATCTCCTACAATGAGCAGTTCTTC. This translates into CASSLEPSGISYNEQFF.